In this sample, the clone carrying this T cell receptor beta chain turned up a few times. The antigen is undetermined. Sequenced material consisted of expressed TCRB transcripts (all of the isolated RNA was reverse transcribed). TCRdb keeps only in-frame clones here, not all; method: immunoSEQ multiplex PCR. Of over 150,000 clones listed, approximately 10% are singletons. This record comes from a study of beta chain features in type 1 diabetes. Cells sorted by CD45RO/CCR7/CD25/CD127/CD95/CD27 comprised CD4+ naive, central memory, regulatory and stem cell-like memory cells. Overall study findings and caveats: In comparison with healthy donors, patients had naive, central memory and Treg TCRB repertoires that appeared more similar. Among all four CD4+ subsets, Type 1 diabetes patients had TCRB CDR3s that were moderately but significantly shorter.

This TCR derives from a man aged 30 to 39 with type 1 diabetes. The sequencing sample was made of central memory CD4+ T cells from blood.

The CDR3 nucleotides are TGTGCCAGCAGTTTCACGGGGGAGCAGTACTTC. Its protein product is CASSFTGEQYF. This rearrangement joins TRBV6-6 to TRBJ2-7; D is perhaps TRBD2 (5 bases). CDR3 length equals 11 residues. The V gene lost 4 bases and the J gene lost 7 bases, with 8 bases spanning the gap. Germline CDR1 is MNHNY and CDR2 is SVGAGI (reference sequence).